This is a list of T cell receptor beta chains from one sample in a study of low-dose radiotherapy and immunotherapy resistance in tumors. TCRdb passed the reads through MiXCR, listing each CDR3 protein once. Among tens of thousands of distinct CDR3 sequences, under 10% were seen once, and the ten largest hold more than 0.85%. Sample: PBMCs, taken before treatment. These receptors were taken from a male donor with prostate cancer. Each CDR3 is given with its conserved first and last residue. A D gene is named only where the DNA matches it firmly. Size values are once, few and many counts, or a class for expanded clones, and some rows have none.

TRBV4-1	.	.	TRBJ1-2	CASSQGGAETNYGYTF	TGCGCCAGCAGCCAAGGAGGGGCGGAGACTAACTATGGCTACACCTTC
TRBV5-1	TRBD1	many	TRBJ2-7	CASSSGTGESYEQYF	TGCGCCTCCTCCTCTGGGACAGGGGAATCCTACGAGCAGTACTTC
TRBV20-1	TRBD1	many	TRBJ1-5	CSAREWDRGDNQPQHF	TGCAGTGCTAGAGAATGGGACAGGGGTGACAATCAGCCCCAGCATTTT
TRBV18	.	many	TRBJ2-2	CASSPYGTVINTGELFF	TGTGCCAGCTCACCTTACGGGACGGTCATCAACACCGGGGAGCTGTTTTTT
TRBV5-5	TRBD1	.	TRBJ2-5	CASSFGTGGLETQYF	TGTGCCAGCAGCTTTGGGACAGGGGGCCTCGAGACCCAGTACTTC
TRBV15	.	many	TRBJ2-3	CATRTGTSTDTQYF	TGTGCCACCAGAACCGGGACTAGCACAGATACGCAGTATTTT
TRBV7-8	TRBD2	many	TRBJ2-1	CASSFAYIAGPLNEQFF	TGTGCCAGCAGCTTCGCCTACATAGCGGGACCATTAAATGAGCAGTTCTTC
TRBV28	TRBD1	many	TRBJ2-7	CASSLGDRAQQEQYF	TGTGCCAGCAGTTTAGGGGACAGGGCTCAGCAGGAGCAGTACTTC
TRBV24-1	TRBD1	many	TRBJ2-5	CATSAIVGQKQETQYF	TGTGCCACCAGTGCGATAGTGGGACAGAAGCAAGAGACCCAGTACTTC
TRBV20-1	.	many	TRBJ1-1	CSARDSRRNTEAFF	TGCAGTGCTAGAGATAGCCGGAGAAACACTGAAGCTTTCTTT
TRBV12-3/TRBV12-4	.	.	TRBJ2-3	CASSWDSTQYF	TGTGCCAGCAGCTGGGATTCTACGCAGTATTTT
TRBV7-6	.	many	TRBJ1-1	CASSFSGSNTEAFF	TGTGCCAGCAGCTTCTCAGGTAGCAACACTGAAGCTTTCTTT
TRBV28	.	many	TRBJ1-5	CASSSAGRANQPQHF	TGTGCCAGCAGTTCGGCCGGGAGGGCCAATCAGCCCCAGCATTTT
TRBV13	TRBD2	.	TRBJ2-2	CASSSTSGRDAGELFF	TGTGCCAGCAGCTCTACTAGCGGGAGGGACGCCGGGGAGCTGTTTTTT
TRBV28	.	many	TRBJ2-7	CASSHPSDPYEQYF	TGTGCCAGCAGTCACCCTAGCGACCCCTACGAGCAGTACTTC
TRBV11-2	TRBD2	many	TRBJ2-7	CASSLEPGLALYEQYF	TGTGCCAGCAGCTTAGAACCGGGACTAGCATTGTACGAGCAGTACTTC
TRBV6-6	.	many	TRBJ1-3	CASTLWRAGNTIYF	TGTGCCAGCACCCTTTGGAGGGCTGGAAACACCATATATTTT
TRBV15	.	many	TRBJ1-1	CATSRDAAIGTEAFF	TGTGCCACCAGCAGAGATGCGGCGATCGGCACTGAAGCTTTCTTT
TRBV5-5	.	many	TRBJ1-2	CASSPGFDYGYTF	TGTGCCAGCAGCCCCGGGTTCGATTATGGCTACACCTTC
TRBV20-1	.	many	TRBJ2-1	CSPGWNNEQFF	TGCAGTCCTGGCTGGAACAATGAGCAGTTCTTC
TRBV7-8	.	many	TRBJ2-7	CASSLGVQGEQYF	TGTGCCAGCAGCTTAGGAGTTCAAGGCGAGCAGTACTTC
TRBV9	.	few	TRBJ2-1	CASSVVEGAYEQFF	TGTGCCAGCAGCGTAGTCGAGGGAGCCTATGAGCAGTTCTTC
TRBV14	.	many	TRBJ2-3	CASSGGPWDTQYF	TGTGCCAGCAGCGGGGGGCCCTGGGATACGCAGTATTTT
TRBV6-2/TRBV6-3	TRBD1	many	TRBJ1-1	CASSYPKTGSGTEAFF	TGTGCCAGCAGTTACCCAAAGACAGGGTCGGGCACTGAAGCTTTCTTT
TRBV7-2	.	many	TRBJ2-7	CASSLGGGIEQYF	TGTGCCAGCAGCTTAGGAGGGGGGATCGAGCAGTACTTC
TRBV27	TRBD1	many	TRBJ1-5	CASRLTGQGPNQPQHF	TGTGCCAGCAGACTAACGGGACAGGGTCCGAATCAGCCCCAGCATTTT